The source of this T cell receptor beta chain is a study of OX40 agonist ivuxolimab in advanced cancers. At the level of the whole study: Ivuxolimab was an agonistic, fully human IgG2 monoclonal antibody directed against OX40 (CD134), a costimulatory receptor. Intravenous ivuxolimab was administered to patients every 2 weeks at six dose levels: 0.01, 0.1, 0.3, 1.5, 3 and 10 mg/kg. Among the 52 dose-escalation patients, about 19 had hepatocellular carcinoma, some 15 melanoma, 9 renal cell carcinoma and 9 head and neck cancer. In the dose-escalation cohort, more than 80% of patients were male, and the mean age was 60 years with a range of about 20 to 90. Prior anti-PD-1, anti-PD-L1 or anti-CTLA-4 therapy was permitted, and checkpoint inhibitors had been received by about 37% of dose-escalation patients. Partial responses occurred in three dose-escalation patients, of whom one had hepatocellular carcinoma and two had cutaneous melanoma. Peripheral TCRbeta sequencing was intended to test whether TCR sequence diversity was altered and clonal T-cell expansion was caused by ivuxolimab. The paper covers the monotherapy dose-escalation part of the phase I ivuxolimab trial, which included N of about 50 patients. General conclusions and limits of the study: On average, CD8+ T cells showed more expanded clones than CD4+ T cells after ivuxolimab. At doses from 0.1 to 3.0 mg/kg, clonal expansion was seen in both CD4+ and CD8+ blood T cells between baseline and week 6. The antigen specificity of the clonally expanded peripheral T cells was not determined. Low levels of normalized T-cell clonal expansion were also shown by some nonresponding patients. In the 0.1-3.0 mg/kg groups, partial responders were among the patients with the lowest normalized peripheral clonal expansion, particularly in CD8+ T cells.

Comment on this clone: The target of this receptor is not known. No base-level quality is on record; no much larger clone is a single base apart.

Genomic DNA was isolated from the sorted cells so that the TCRbeta CDR3 region could be sequenced. TCRbeta CDR3 regions were sequenced using the immunoSEQ Assay. The table comes from immuneACCESS by way of TCRdb, which keeps in-frame sequences with V and J called. Part of the clones is missing from these tables; in studies checked, under half for an unresolved V gene and the rest for unknown reasons. This sample holds tens of thousands of clones; approximately 90% were observed only once. The ten top clones hold roughly 58% of the sample. The CDR3 runs 14 residues from the cysteine to the phenylalanine. The entry retains the CDR3 DNA only, 42 bases that are in frame from base 1. V is pruned by 8 bases and J by 7 bases, leaving 9 bases of the junction without a gene match. CDR1 SNHLY and CDR2 FYNNEI are derived from the germline V gene. Patients with autoimmune disease history or receiving systemic immunosuppression were excluded from the trial. Peripheral blood for TCR sequencing was collected from all dose cohorts at baseline, on cycle 4 day 1, and on cycle 7 day 1. Samples were obtained from an open-label, multicenter, first-in-human phase I dose-escalation trial of ivuxolimab. The trial enrolled adults with locally advanced or metastatic head and neck squamous cell, hepatocellular, melanoma or renal cell carcinoma. Before TCR sequencing, CD4+ and CD8+ T cells were separately sorted from peripheral blood.

The source material was CD4+ or CD8+ T cells sorted from blood, sampled in a trial of the OX40 agonist ivuxolimab. The chain employs TRBV2 and TRBJ2-1, and TRBD1 matches 9 of the central bases. The sequence was collected from an adult with an advanced solid tumor such as melanoma, head and neck, liver or kidney cancer. The DNA is as follows: TGTGCCAGCTCGACCGGACAGGGGCGGAATGAGCAGTTCTTC. Translated, it reads CASSTGQGRNEQFF. Reference TRBV2 and TRBJ2-1 proteins supply the regions before and after the CDR3; the full variable domain is: EPEVTQTPSHQVTQMGQEVILRCVPISNHLYFYWYRQILGQKVEFLVSFYNNEISEKSEIFDDQFSVERPDGSNFTLKIRSTKLEDSAMYFCASSTGQGRNEQFFGPGTRLTVL.